A selection of T cell receptor beta chains follows, all from one sample in a study of T cell responses to AZD1222 COVID-19 vaccine. Libraries were prepared by immunoSEQ multiplex PCR; TCRdb keeps only in-frame clonotypes and omits some of them. The data show fewer than 200,000 clones, with 85% to 95% seen just once and over 1% held by the top ten. The input for sequencing was peripheral blood, taken on day 0 of AZD1222 vaccination. The origin of the receptors is an adult in good health. The CDR3 runs from the conserved cysteine through the conserved F or W. Fields, in order: J gene, V gene, CDR3 protein.

TRBJ1-3,TRBV12-3/TRBV12-4,CASSLVDYTIYF
TRBJ1-2,TRBV7-9,CASSFTIYGYTF
TRBJ2-2,TRBV2,CASSELGLGDTGELFF
TRBJ1-5,TRBV19,CASSNRREVNQPQHF
TRBJ1-4,TRBV3-1/TRBV3-2,CASSQAGAGQEKLFF
TRBJ1-3,TRBV6-5,CASSYGRSGNTIYF
TRBJ2-5,TRBV11-2,CASSLSIRETQYF
TRBJ1-2,TRBV9,CASSAGGQGRGYTF
TRBJ1-5,TRBV27,CASSPDTLSNQPQHF
TRBJ1-2,TRBV6-5,CASKTGTSHGYTF
TRBJ2-1,TRBV6-6,CASTSQGYNEQFF
TRBJ2-3,TRBV5-1,CASSSGGPSTDTQYF
TRBJ2-1,TRBV27,CASSLTDRGEQFF
TRBJ1-2,TRBV9,CASSVGGQGVGGYTF
TRBJ1-1,TRBV4-1,CASSHNRGETEAFF
TRBJ1-2,TRBV7-8,CASSPNNYGYTF
TRBJ2-5,TRBV5-1,CASSLEGGSETQYF
TRBJ1-2,TRBV18,CASSPGRAENYGYTF
TRBJ1-1,TRBV4-1,CASSQDVYTEAFF
TRBJ2-6,TRBV6-4,CASSDRDGSGANVLTF
TRBJ2-1,TRBV4-1,CASSQDDPGQTYNEQFF
TRBJ2-7,TRBV20-1,CSASWPGGRYEQYF
TRBJ2-1,TRBV5-1,CASSLQSPSYNEQFF
TRBJ1-4,TRBV6-1,CASSEQSSGREKLFF
TRBJ2-2,TRBV6-5,CASRGGPGRELFF
TRBJ1-2,TRBV12-3/TRBV12-4,CASSLSGPHGYTF
TRBJ2-5,TRBV5-4,CASSLSLDREETQYF
TRBJ2-5,TRBV19,CASRKRQGRETQYF
TRBJ1-4,TRBV29-1,CSAPGTGDEKLFF
TRBJ1-2,TRBV3-1/TRBV3-2,CASSQDLGIDGYTF
TRBJ1-2,TRBV3-1/TRBV3-2,CASSQGGQGNGYTF
TRBJ1-2,TRBV19,CASSIPSDSYYGYTF
TRBJ2-7,TRBV3-1/TRBV3-2,CASSQGTGGGREQYF
TRBJ1-5,TRBV2,CASSDGNQPQHF
TRBJ1-4,TRBV30,CAWTPGSREKLFF
TRBJ1-5,TRBV18,CASSPAGGNQPQHF
TRBJ2-3,TRBV7-3,CASSYGTSSDTQYF
TRBJ2-5,TRBV3-1/TRBV3-2,CASSHRVRGYTGTQYF
TRBJ2-7,TRBV4-1,CASSQAKTGDYEQYF
TRBJ2-7,TRBV28,CASSPPGQGRDEQYF
TRBJ1-1,TRBV6-5,CASSSLGTENTEAFF
TRBJ1-5,TRBV4-2,CASSHNTYSNQPQHF
TRBJ2-5,TRBV4-1,CASSQDTLAGGLEETQYF
TRBJ2-3,TRBV5-6,CASSLEGDTQYF
TRBJ1-2,TRBV19,CASTSQASPLPFNYGYTF
TRBJ1-2,TRBV28,CASTPGTAYGYTF